This paragraph reports one T cell receptor (beta chain). These data come from a study of cytomegalovirus exposure and HLA in healthy donors. The PCR was carried out with 60 Vbeta primers and 13 Jbeta primers. TCRdb keeps only in-frame clones here, not all; method: immunoSEQ multiplex PCR. The table has approximately 110,000 clones, over 70% seen once. The CDR3 covers 16 residues. Germline CDR1 and CDR2: WNHNN and SYGVQD (reference sequence). V was clipped by 7 bases and J by 7 bases; unmatched bases: 10. Sequencing was performed on PBMCs. The chain recombines TRBV10-1 with TRBJ2-2, with TRBD2 matching 12 bases. The sequence was collected from a woman in her forties in good health and CMV-seropositive. CDR3 nucleotides: TGCGCCAGCAAGGCGGCTAGCGGGGGGGCTTACGGGGAGCTGTTTTTT. Amino acid sequence: CASKAASGGAYGELFF.